These 10 T cell receptor beta chains originate from one sample sequenced in a study of beta chain features in type 1 diabetes (dated by TCRdb to the late 2010s). The paper as a whole reports these results and caveats: In all four CD4+ subsets, TCRB CDR3 length was moderately but significantly shorter in type 1 diabetes patients.

To prepare the library, the immunoSEQ multiplex PCR assay was applied. The High Capacity cDNA Reverse Transcription Kit was used to reverse transcribe all of the isolated RNA, meaning that expressed TCRB transcripts were what got sequenced. TCRdb provides this immuneACCESS table in a form limited to in-frame rearrangements. Some clones are lacking; in checked studies, under half of them reflect an unresolved V gene, and why the rest are absent is not known. This sample comprises 310,000 or so clones, around 9.3% of them detected only once. About 1% of the sample lies in the top ten. These receptors lack a known antigen. The specimen sequenced was central memory CD4+ T cells from blood. These receptors came from a man between 25 and 39 years old with type 1 diabetes.

V usage is TRBV18 and J usage is TRBJ1-4; 8 nucleotides align to TRBD1. The CDR3 covers 15 residues. The V gene's germline CDR1 is KGHSH and CDR2 LQKENI. After removal of 3 bases from V and 6 bases from J, the junction contained 6 bases not matched to a gene. CDR3 DNA sequence: TGTGCCAGCTCACCCAGGGGGCTGGTGGATGAAAAACTGTTTTTT. This gives the protein CASSPRGLVDEKLFF.

This clone was counted between two and nine times. This chain uses TRBV5-1 with TRBJ2-1; 12 bases are a match to TRBD2. This CDR3 has 16 residues. Germline CDR1 and CDR2: SGHRS and YFSETQ. V lost 4 bases to trimming and J lost 4 bases; unmatched junction nucleotides: 6. The CDR3: CASSTGLAGPYNEQFF. As DNA, the CDR3 is TGCGCCAGCAGCACCGGACTAGCGGGGCCATACAATGAGCAGTTCTTC.

By its share, this clone is medium-sized (0.01 to 0.1%). Other DNA sequences in the same sample also yield this CDR3. The gene calls are TRBV2 and TRBJ2-4; D is unresolved. Trimming left V 3 bases short and J 9 bases short, with 3 bases between. The CDR3 is 10 residues long. CDR1 SNHLY and CDR2 FYNNEI come from the germline V gene. DNA of the CDR3: TGTGCCAGCAGTGAGGCCATTCAGTACTTC. It yields the protein CASSEAIQYF.

This clone showed up just a few times. V is TRBV7-2 and J is TRBJ2-1; D call uncertain. The germline V and J ends were trimmed by 3 bases and 8 bases, with 11 bases remaining between them. CDR1 and CDR2 (germline): SGHTA, FQGNSA. CDR3 size: 13 residues. CDR3 sequence reads: CASSLARLDEQFF. The DNA of the CDR3 is TGTGCCAGCAGCTTGGCCAGACTCGATGAGCAGTTCTTC.

This chain links TRBV9 with TRBJ2-1, with D perhaps TRBD1 or TRBD2 (5 bases each). The CDR3 has 12 amino acids. Per germline, CDR1 SGDLS and CDR2 YYNGEE. V lost 6 bases and J lost 9, with 13 bases in between. The CDR3 protein is CASTGLYGEQFF. The CDR3 DNA is TGTGCCAGCACGGGGCTTTATGGTGAGCAGTTCTTC.

The chain employs TRBV19 and TRBJ2-7, with D possibly matching TRBD1 (6 bases). The CDR3 covers 13 residues. CDR1 and CDR2 from the germline V gene are LNHDA and SQIVND (reference sequence). Trimming pared 7 bases from V and 3 bases from J, leaving 13 bases between. The CDR3 reads CASTGDTYYEQYF. The CDR3 DNA reads as TGTGCCAGTACCGGGGACACATACTACGAGCAGTACTTC. The entire variable domain, with the rest obtained from reference TRBV19 and TRBJ2-7, is as follows: DGGITQSPKYLFRKEGQNVTLSCEQNLNHDAMYWYRQDPGQGLRLIYYSQIVNDFQKGDIAEGYSVSREKKESFPLTVTSAQKNPTAFYLCASTGDTYYEQYFGPGTRLTVT.

This chain joins TRBV11-2 and TRBJ2-1; TRBD1 matches at 9 bases. The CDR3 spans 15 residues. Germline V CDR1 and CDR2: SGHAT, FQNNGV. With V trimmed by 5 bases and J by 5 bases, 7 bases remained unmatched. The CDR3 loop is CASSLGQGSHNEQFF. Written as DNA, the CDR3 is TGTGCCAGCAGCCTAGGACAGGGGTCTCACAATGAGCAGTTCTTC.

The chain links TRBV4-1 to TRBJ1-3; D is undetermined. CDR1 and CDR2 (germline): MGHRA, YSYEKL. The V end lost 0 bases, the J end lost 5 bases, and 17 bases lay between the germline ends. This CDR3 region has 17 residues. The CDR3 DNA reads as TGCGCCAGCAGCCAAGACGCGGGAGCGGGAAGAAGAAACACCATATATTTT. Its translation: CASSQDAGAGRRNTIYF.

The chain carries TRBV5-8 and TRBJ2-2; D gene unclear. Germline CDR1 SGHTS, CDR2 YDEGEE. The length of the CDR3 is 13 residues. The V end lost 5 bases, the J end lost 4 bases, and 9 bases lay between the germline ends. CDR3 protein: CASSTTPTGELFF. DNA for the CDR3: TGTGCCAGCAGTACGACCCCCACCGGGGAGCTGTTTTTT.

The rearrangement joins TRBV28 to TRBJ2-2, with D tentatively TRBD1 (5 bases). V gave up 8 bases and J gave up 1 base, with 14 bases separating them. The V gene's germline CDR1 is MDHEN and CDR2 SYDVKM. The CDR3 length is 15 residues. CDR3 bases: TGTGCCAGCCTTTATTTAAGGGGGAACACCGGGGAGCTGTTTTTT. Residues: CASLYLRGNTGELFF.